This is a list of T cell receptor beta chains from one sample in a study of memory CD4+ T cells and cytomegalovirus serostatus. Using immunoSEQ multiplex PCR, the repertoire was profiled, and TCRdb retains in-frame clones only, with some absent. The table shows 70,000 to 95,000 clones, with around 80% occurring only once. The sequencing input was memory CD4+ T cells from blood. The receptors originated from an adult in good health and CMV-seronegative. The conserved cysteine and the conserved F or W are not part of the CDR3 here. A D gene is named only where the DNA matches it firmly. Some rows mark clone size as missing; the rest say once, few, many or name a class of expanded clone.

V gene	D gene	clone size	CDR3 protein
TRBV6-6	TRBD2	NA	ASMWRGDADTQY
TRBV7-7	NA	NA	ASSPAQGRNEKLF
TRBV4-3	TRBD2	NA	ASSQEGLAGGTDTQY
TRBV5-1	TRBD1	NA	ASRRTGAMNTEAF
TRBV7-3	TRBD2	NA	ASSSGLAGATDTQY
TRBV2	NA	NA	ASRLGGTEAF
TRBV10-3	NA	NA	AISESRLTNTGELF
TRBV6-1	NA	NA	ASRLDGNYGYT
TRBV19	NA	NA	ASRSDYEQY
TRBV30	TRBD1	NA	AWDRAMGEAF
TRBV6-1	NA	NA	ASSLFWGDQETQY
TRBV18	TRBD1	NA	ASSPPGQGASEQY
TRBV7-6	NA	NA	ASSRGATWETQY
TRBV10-3	NA	NA	AIGPGFEQY
TRBV9	TRBD1	NA	ASSHWGGGRGNTIY
TRBV4-3	TRBD2	NA	ASSQEALAGGRSYNEQF
TRBV7-2	TRBD2	NA	ASSLELGLAGRNEQF
TRBV25-1	NA	NA	ASSDWQLNTEAF
TRBV7-9	NA	few	ASSFGQNQPQH
TRBV5-1	NA	once	ASSGDTGYGYT
TRBV6-1	TRBD1	NA	ASRWTGSYEQY
TRBV2	TRBD2	few	ASSEAALAGFQEQF
TRBV11-2	NA	NA	ASSLDAGEYSPLH
TRBV4-2	TRBD2	NA	ASSRTSGGIETQY
TRBV18	NA	NA	ASSRRDDEQF
TRBV29-1	TRBD1	once	SVEGEGAPNYGYT
TRBV25-1	NA	NA	ASSEMLGPGNTIY
TRBV19	NA	NA	ASSETRDSGGYT
TRBV30	TRBD2	NA	AWGPTGGPY
TRBV7-8	NA	NA	ASSFAGNTIY
TRBV28	NA	NA	ASSSQGMGVYGYT
TRBV19	NA	NA	ASSTWTGNTIY
TRBV21-1	NA	NA	ASSKIIRLFLSYEQY
TRBV19	TRBD1	NA	ASSEAGGRTEAF
TRBV6-1	NA	NA	ASSDKGGENTEAF
TRBV30	NA	few	AWTRRWGVDFSSGANVLT
TRBV28	NA	NA	ASGRINNQPQH
TRBV11-1	NA	once	ASRRNVRSNSPLH
TRBV7-3	TRBD2	NA	ASSLVAGGYNEQF
TRBV7-9	TRBD1	NA	ASSRGQGMSGYT
TRBV15	NA	NA	ATSSSLPGANVLT
TRBV19	NA	once	ASSMSHRSGELF
TRBV21-1	NA	NA	ATDFWDRVGCCEKLF
TRBV6-1	TRBD1	NA	ASTGQGAGEKLF
TRBV7-2	NA	NA	ASSSVISGANVLT
TRBV18	NA	NA	ASSPLDNLYGYT
TRBV19	NA	NA	ASSPGSQYEQY
TRBV2	NA	NA	ATLPRQALAKNIQY
TRBV7-9	NA	once	ASSSQTALPSTQY
TRBV6-1	TRBD1	NA	ASSDRVSAGYT
TRBV11-2	NA	NA	ASSFRRGADTQY
TRBV30	NA	NA	AWSVGEGGGEKLF